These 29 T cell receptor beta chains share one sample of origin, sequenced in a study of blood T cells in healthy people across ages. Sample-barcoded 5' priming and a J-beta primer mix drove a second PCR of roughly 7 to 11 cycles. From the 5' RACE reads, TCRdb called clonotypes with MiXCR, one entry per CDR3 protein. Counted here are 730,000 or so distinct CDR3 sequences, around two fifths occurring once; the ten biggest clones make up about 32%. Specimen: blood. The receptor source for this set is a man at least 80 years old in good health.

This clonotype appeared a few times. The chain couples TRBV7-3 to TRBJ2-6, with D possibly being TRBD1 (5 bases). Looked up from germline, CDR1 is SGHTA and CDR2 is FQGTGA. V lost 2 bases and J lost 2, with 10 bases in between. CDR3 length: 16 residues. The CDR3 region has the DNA TGTGCCAGCAGCTTACAGGGAACAGCTGGGGCCAACGTCCTGACTTTC. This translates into CASSLQGTAGANVLTF.

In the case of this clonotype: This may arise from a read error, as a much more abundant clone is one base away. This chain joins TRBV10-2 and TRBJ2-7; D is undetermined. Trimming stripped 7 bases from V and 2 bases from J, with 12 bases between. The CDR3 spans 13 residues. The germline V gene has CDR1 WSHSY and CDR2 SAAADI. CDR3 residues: CASTIDVTYEQYF. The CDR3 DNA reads TGCGCCAGCACTATCGACGTTACCTACGAGCAGTACTTC.

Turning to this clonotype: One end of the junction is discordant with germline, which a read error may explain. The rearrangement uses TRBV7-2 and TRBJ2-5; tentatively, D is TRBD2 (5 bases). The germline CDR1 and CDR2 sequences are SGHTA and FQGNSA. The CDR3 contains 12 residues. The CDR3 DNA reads TGTGCCGGCAGCTCCCCTAGCGAGACCCAGTACTTC. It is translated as CAGSSPSETQYF.

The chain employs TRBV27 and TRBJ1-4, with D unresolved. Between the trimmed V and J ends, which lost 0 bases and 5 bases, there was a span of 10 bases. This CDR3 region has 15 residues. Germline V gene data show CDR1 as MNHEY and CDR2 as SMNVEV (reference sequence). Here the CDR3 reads CASSLSGYGNEKLFF. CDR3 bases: TGTGCCAGCAGTTTATCCGGTTATGGGAATGAAAAACTGTTTTTT.

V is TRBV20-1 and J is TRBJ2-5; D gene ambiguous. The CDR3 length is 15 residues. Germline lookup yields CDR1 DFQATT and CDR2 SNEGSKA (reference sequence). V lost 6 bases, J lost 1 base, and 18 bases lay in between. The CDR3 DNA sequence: TGCAGTGCACCAAGGGCTTCCGGCTGCCAAGAGACCCAGTACTTC. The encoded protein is CSAPRASGCQETQYF.

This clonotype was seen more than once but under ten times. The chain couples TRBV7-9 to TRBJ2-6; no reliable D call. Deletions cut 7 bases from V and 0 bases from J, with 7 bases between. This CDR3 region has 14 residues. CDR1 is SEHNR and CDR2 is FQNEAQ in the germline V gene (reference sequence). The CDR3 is CASNLTSGANVLTF. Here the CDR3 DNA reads TGTGCCAGCAACCTTACCTCTGGGGCCAACGTCCTGACTTTC. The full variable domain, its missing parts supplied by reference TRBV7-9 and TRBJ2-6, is DTGVSQNPRHKITKRGQNVTFRCDPISEHNRLYWYRQTLGQGPEFLTYFQNEAQLEKSRLLSDRFSAERPKGSFSTLEIQRTEQGDSAMYLCASNLTSGANVLTFGAGSRLTVL.

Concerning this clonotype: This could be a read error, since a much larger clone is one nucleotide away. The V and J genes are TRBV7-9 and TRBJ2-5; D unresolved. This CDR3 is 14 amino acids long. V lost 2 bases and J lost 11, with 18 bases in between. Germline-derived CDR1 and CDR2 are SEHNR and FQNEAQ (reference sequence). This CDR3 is CASSLTQPPFEQYF. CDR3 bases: TGTGCCAGCAGCTTAACCCAACCTCCCTTTGAGCAGTACTTC.

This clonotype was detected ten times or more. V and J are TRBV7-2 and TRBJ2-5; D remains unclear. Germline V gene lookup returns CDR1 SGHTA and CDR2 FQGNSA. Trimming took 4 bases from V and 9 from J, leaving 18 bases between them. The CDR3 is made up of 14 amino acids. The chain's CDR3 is CASSSGNPQLAQYF. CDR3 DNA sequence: TGTGCCAGCAGCTCTGGGAATCCCCAGTTGGCCCAGTACTTC. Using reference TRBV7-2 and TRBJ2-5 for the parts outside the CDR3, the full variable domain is GAGVSQSPSNKVTEKGKDVELRCDPISGHTALYWYRQSLGQGLEFLIYFQGNSAPDKSGLPSDRFSAERTGGSVSTLTIQRTQQEDSAVYLCASSSGNPQLAQYFGPGTRLLVL.

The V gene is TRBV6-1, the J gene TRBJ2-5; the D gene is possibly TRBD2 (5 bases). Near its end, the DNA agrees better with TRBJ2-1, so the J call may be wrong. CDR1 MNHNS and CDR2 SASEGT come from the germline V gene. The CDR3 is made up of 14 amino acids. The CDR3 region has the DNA TGTGCCAGCAGTGTGGCGGTGGGAAGGGAGACCCAGTTCTTC. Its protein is CASSVAVGRETQFF.

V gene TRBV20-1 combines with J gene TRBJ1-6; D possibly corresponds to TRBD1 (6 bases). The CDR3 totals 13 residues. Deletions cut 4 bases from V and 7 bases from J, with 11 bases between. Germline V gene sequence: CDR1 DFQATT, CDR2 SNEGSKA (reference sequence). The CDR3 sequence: CSATGAQNSPLHF. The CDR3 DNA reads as TGCAGTGCTACAGGGGCGCAAAATTCACCCCTCCACTTT.

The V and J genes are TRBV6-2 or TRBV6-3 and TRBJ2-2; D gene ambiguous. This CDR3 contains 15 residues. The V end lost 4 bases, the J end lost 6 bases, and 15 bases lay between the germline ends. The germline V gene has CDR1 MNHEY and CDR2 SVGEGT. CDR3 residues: CASSSVATESGELFF. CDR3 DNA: TGTGCCAGCAGTTCCGTAGCTACTGAATCCGGGGAGCTGTTTTTT.

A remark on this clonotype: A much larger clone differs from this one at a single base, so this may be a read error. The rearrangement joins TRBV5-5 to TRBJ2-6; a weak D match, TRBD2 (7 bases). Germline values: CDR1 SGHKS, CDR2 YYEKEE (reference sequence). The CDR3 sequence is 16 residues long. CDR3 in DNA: TGTGCCAGCAGCTTGTGGGGGGGCTCTGGGGCCAACGTCCTGCCTTTC. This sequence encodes CASSLWGGSGANVLPF.

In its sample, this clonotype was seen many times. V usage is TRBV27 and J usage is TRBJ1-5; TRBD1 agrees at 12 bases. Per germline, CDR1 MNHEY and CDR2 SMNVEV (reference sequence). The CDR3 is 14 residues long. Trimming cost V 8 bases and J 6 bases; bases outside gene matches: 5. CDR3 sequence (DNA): TGTGCCAGCCGGGGACAGGGGGCCGCTCAGCCCCAGCATTTT. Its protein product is CASRGQGAAQPQHF.

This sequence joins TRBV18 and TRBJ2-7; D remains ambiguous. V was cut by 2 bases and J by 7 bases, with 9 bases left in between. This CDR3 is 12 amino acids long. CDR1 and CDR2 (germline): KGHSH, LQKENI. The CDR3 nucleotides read TGTGCCAGCTCACCAGAAGGCTCTGAGCAGTACGTC. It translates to CASSPEGSEQYV.

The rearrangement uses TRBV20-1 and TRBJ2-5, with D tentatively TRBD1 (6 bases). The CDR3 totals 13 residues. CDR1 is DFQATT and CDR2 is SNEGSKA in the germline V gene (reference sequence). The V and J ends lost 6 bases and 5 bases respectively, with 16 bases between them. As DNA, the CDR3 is TGCAGTGCGACCGGGGCAGGGGAGGAGACCCAGTACTTC. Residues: CSATGAGEETQYF.

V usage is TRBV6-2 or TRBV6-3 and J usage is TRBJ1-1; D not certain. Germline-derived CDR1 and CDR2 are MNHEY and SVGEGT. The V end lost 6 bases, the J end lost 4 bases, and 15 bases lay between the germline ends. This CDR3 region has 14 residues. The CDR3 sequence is CASSRRGLITEAFF. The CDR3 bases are TGTGCCAGCAGCCGACGAGGTTTGATCACTGAAGCTTTCTTT.

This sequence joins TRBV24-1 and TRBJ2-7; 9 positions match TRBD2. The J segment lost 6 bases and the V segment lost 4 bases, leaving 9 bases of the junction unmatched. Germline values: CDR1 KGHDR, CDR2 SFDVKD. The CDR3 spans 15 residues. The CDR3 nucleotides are TGTGCCACCAGTGAATCCGGGACTAGCTCGCCCGAGCAGTACTTC. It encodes CATSESGTSSPEQYF.

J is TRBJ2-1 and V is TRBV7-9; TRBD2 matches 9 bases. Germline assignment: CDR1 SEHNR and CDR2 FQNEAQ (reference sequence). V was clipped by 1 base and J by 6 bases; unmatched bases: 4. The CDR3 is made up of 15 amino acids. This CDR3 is CASSLVRGRGNEQFF. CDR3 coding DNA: TGTGCCAGCAGCTTAGTTCGCGGGAGGGGCAATGAGCAGTTCTTC.

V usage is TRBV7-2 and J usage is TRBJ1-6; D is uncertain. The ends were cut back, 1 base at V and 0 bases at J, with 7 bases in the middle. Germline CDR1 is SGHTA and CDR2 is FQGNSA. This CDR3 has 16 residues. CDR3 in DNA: TGTGCCAGCAGCTTAGAGTTTAGCTCCTATAATTCACCCCTCCACTTT. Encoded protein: CASSLEFSSYNSPLHF.

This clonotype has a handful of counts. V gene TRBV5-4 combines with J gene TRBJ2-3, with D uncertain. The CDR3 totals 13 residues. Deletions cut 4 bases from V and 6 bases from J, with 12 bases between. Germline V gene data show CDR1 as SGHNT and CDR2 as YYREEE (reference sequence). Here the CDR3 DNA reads TGTGCCAGCAGCCGCGAGACTGCGGATACGCAGTATTTT. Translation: CASSRETADTQYF.

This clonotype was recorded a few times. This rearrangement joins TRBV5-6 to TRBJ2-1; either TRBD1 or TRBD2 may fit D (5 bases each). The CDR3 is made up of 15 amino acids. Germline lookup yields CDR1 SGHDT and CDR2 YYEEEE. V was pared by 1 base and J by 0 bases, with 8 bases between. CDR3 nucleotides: TGTGCCAGCAGCTTGTTTGGGGGCTCCTACAATGAGCAGTTCTTC. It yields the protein CASSLFGGSYNEQFF.

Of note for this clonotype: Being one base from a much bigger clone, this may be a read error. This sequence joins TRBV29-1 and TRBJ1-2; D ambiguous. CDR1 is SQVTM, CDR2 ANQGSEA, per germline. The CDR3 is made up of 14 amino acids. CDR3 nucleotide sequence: TGCAGCGCTGAACAACGGGGTTTGGGTTATGGCTACACCTTC. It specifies CSAEQRGLGYGYTF.

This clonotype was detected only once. This chain's CDR3 is CASSYGQGFSGANVLTF. CDR3 in DNA: TGTGCCAGCAGTTACGGGCAGGGTTTCTCTGGGGCCAACGTCCTGACTTTC. The chain has TRBV6-2 or TRBV6-3 and TRBJ2-6, with D perhaps matching TRBD1 (5 bases). The CDR3 extends over 17 amino acids. V dropped 2 bases and J dropped 0 bases, with 11 bases sitting between them. Germline assignment: CDR1 MNHEY and CDR2 SVGEGT.

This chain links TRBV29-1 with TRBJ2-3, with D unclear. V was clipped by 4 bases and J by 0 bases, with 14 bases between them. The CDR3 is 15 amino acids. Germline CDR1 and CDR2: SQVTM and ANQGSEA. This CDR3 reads CSVVSDPRSTDTQYF. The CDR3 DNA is TGCAGCGTTGTTTCCGACCCCCGTAGCACAGATACGCAGTATTTT.

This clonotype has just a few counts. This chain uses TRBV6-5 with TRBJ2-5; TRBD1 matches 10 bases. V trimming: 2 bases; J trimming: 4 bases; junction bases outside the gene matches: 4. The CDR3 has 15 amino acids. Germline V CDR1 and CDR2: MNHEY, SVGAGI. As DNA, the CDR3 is TGTGCCAGCAGTTACGCGACAGGGGGCGGAGAGACCCAGTACTTC. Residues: CASSYATGGGETQYF.

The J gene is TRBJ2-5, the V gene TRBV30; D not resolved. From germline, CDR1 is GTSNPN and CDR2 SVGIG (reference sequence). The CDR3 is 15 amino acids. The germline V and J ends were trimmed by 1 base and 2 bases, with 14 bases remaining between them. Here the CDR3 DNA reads TGTGCCTGGAGTGGATTTCCAGCAAGGCAAGAGACCCAGTACTTC. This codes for CAWSGFPARQETQYF.

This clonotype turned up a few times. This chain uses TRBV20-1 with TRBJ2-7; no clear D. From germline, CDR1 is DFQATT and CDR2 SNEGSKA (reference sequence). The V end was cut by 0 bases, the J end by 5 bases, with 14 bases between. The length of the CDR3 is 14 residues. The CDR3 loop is CSARDRRNLDEQYF. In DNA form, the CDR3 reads TGCAGTGCTAGAGATAGGCGGAATCTCGACGAGCAGTACTTC.

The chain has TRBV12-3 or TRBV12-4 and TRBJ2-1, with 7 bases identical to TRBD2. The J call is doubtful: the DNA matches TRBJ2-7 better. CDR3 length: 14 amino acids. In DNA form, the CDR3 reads TGTGCCAGCCTACACAACGGGGGGATCAATGAGCAGTACTTC. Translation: CASLHNGGINEQYF.

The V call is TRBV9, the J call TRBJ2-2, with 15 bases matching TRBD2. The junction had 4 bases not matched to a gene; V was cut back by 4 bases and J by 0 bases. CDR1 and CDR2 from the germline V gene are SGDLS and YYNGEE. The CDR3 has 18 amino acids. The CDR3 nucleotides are TGTGCCAGCAGCAAGGGACTAGCGGGAGGTTCGAACACCGGGGAGCTGTTTTTT. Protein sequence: CASSKGLAGGSNTGELFF.